This TCR beta chain was observed in a study of cytomegalovirus exposure and HLA in healthy donors. Whole-study findings and limits: In a later analysis, TCR beta V- and J-gene trimming showed a link to a missense DCLRE1C variant. A previous analysis found most TCR beta V segments productive roughly 87% or roughly 30% of the time. Some highly shared sequence variants likely arose as a pipeline artifact.

About this clone: Antigen unknown.

Donors were nominally healthy when sampled, though unrecorded immune exposures were likely. The PCR had 60 Vbeta and 13 Jbeta primers. Profiled with immunoSEQ multiplex PCR; TCRdb holds only in-frame clones, not every one. Here the sample spans approximately 120,000 clones, about 78% being singletons. Sequencing was performed on PBMCs. The clonotype was recovered from a man between 50 and 59 years old in good health and CMV-seronegative.

This CDR3 reads CASSVGGVEEQYF. In nucleotides, the CDR3 is TGTGCCAGCAGTGTGGGAGGGGTTGAGGAGCAGTACTTC. The chain employs TRBV6-1 and TRBJ2-7, with 7 bases matching TRBD2. Germline V CDR1 and CDR2: MNHNS, SASEGT. V trimming: 4 bases; J trimming: 7 bases; junction bases outside the gene matches: 7. There are 13 residues in the CDR3.